This T cell receptor beta chain was found in a study of neurological immune-mediated disorders. As to time point: longitudinal time-point 2. V was clipped by 4 bases and J by 2 bases, with 13 bases between them. The germline gives CDR1 SGHRS, CDR2 YFSETQ. The CDR3 loop spans 15 amino acids. This clonotype has ten or more counts. MiXCR was run by TCRdb on the 5' RACE reads, yielding one entry per CDR3 protein. Among some 87,000 distinct CDR3 sequences, 13% were seen once, and the ten largest hold just under 5%. The source is a female donor with HTLV-1-associated myelopathy (HAM/TSP). The V call is TRBV5-1, the J call TRBJ1-5, with a weak D call TRBD1 (5 bases). The sequenced material came from PBMCs. DNA for the CDR3: TGCGCCAGCAGCCTGGACGAGGGGCGCAATCAGCCCCAGCATTTT. It specifies CASSLDEGRNQPQHF. The full variable domain, in which reference TRBV5-1 and TRBJ1-5 provide the parts outside the CDR3, is KAGVTQTPRYLIKTRGQQVTLSCSPISGHRSVSWYQQTPGQGLQFLFEYFSETQRNKGNFPGRFSGRQFSNSRSEMNVSTLELGDSALYLCASSLDEGRNQPQHFGDGTRLSIL.